This T cell receptor (beta chain) was sequenced in a study of T cell responses to AZD1222 COVID-19 vaccine. The study, taken as a whole, reports: Only 5 or 6 people who got AZD1222 tested seropositive at baseline. Recipients of two AZD1222 doses showed rising Spike-specific TCR breadth and depth. Unmutated regions of variants are reportedly targeted by nearly half of spike-specific TCRs.

Concerning this clone itself: What it binds is not known.

V lost 3 bases and J lost 3; bases outside the gene matches: 2. The CDR3 has 14 residues. Germline values: CDR1 SGHVS, CDR2 FQNEAQ. Method: immunoSEQ multiplex PCR; TCRdb's copy keeps in-frame clones and lacks some. This table has approximately 60,000 clones, over 60% appearing once. This chain uses TRBV7-8 with TRBJ1-1; 9 bases align to TRBD1. Sequencing was performed on peripheral blood, taken on day 0 of AZD1222 vaccination. This receptor was identified in an adult in good health. Written as DNA, the CDR3 is TGTGCCAGCAGCTTGAGGACAGGGGACACTGAAGCTTTCTTT. Amino acid sequence: CASSLRTGDTEAFF.